These T cell receptor beta chains were read from a single sample in a study of T cell clones after liver transplantation. Produced via immunoSEQ multiplex PCR; TCRdb's table is partial and in-frame only. This table holds roughly 80,000 clones, around 78% found once. The sample here was CD4+ T cells from blood, taken at the 22-month timepoint. The receptor set was obtained from a human patient who received a liver transplant. These T cells may partly come from the graft donor. The CDR3 runs from the conserved cysteine through the conserved F or W. D genes are given only for firm matches. Size tells how often a clone was seen (once, few, many) or the class of an expanded clone, and some rows leave it out.

clone size	D gene	J gene	V gene	CDR3 DNA	CDR3 protein
once	NA	TRBJ2-6	TRBV7-3	TGTGCCAGCAGCTTACAGGGGCCCGGGGCCAACGTCCTGACTTTC	CASSLQGPGANVLTF
NA	NA	TRBJ2-3	TRBV2	TGTGCCAGCAGTGAACCCCAGGGTATCACAGATACGCAGTATTTT	CASSEPQGITDTQYF
NA	NA	TRBJ2-1	TRBV28	TGTGCCAGCAGTTTTGGTCTTAGCGACAATGAGCAGTTCTTC	CASSFGLSDNEQFF
NA	NA	TRBJ2-5	TRBV29-1	TGCAGCCTGGGGAGTCGAGAGACCCAGTACTTC	CSLGSRETQYF
few	NA	TRBJ1-2	TRBV2	TGTGCCAGCACCCCTGGGGCTATAGGGGGCTACACCTTC	CASTPGAIGGYTF
NA	TRBD1	TRBJ2-7	TRBV18	TGTGCCAGCTCCCGGGACAGGGGGCACCACTACGAGCAGTACTTC	CASSRDRGHHYEQYF
NA	NA	TRBJ2-7	TRBV9	TGTGCCAGCAGCGCAGACAGCTACGAGCAGTACTTC	CASSADSYEQYF
NA	NA	TRBJ2-2	TRBV5-6	TGTGCCAGCAGCTTGGATTTAGGGACGGGCGGGGAGCTGTTTTTT	CASSLDLGTGGELFF
NA	NA	TRBJ2-1	TRBV9	TGTGCCAGCAGCGTAGTGTATGGGGAAGGGGAGCAGTTCTTC	CASSVVYGEGEQFF
few	TRBD1	TRBJ1-5	TRBV30	TGTGCCTGGAGCCAAGCCCCAGGGGGAGGTAGCAATCAGCCCCAGCATTTT	CAWSQAPGGGSNQPQHF